The sequence of this T cell receptor beta chain was determined in a study of identical twins. MiXCR, applied by TCRdb to the 5' RACE reads, yields one record per CDR3 protein. Of about 530,000 distinct CDR3 sequences in the sample, roughly 15% were seen once. Study-level results: Modelling approaches yielded underestimates of out-of-frame TCR alpha sharing between monozygotic twins. These conclusions were based on statistical analysis (cross-sectional, not following the same donors).

As for this clonotype: Its antigen is still unknown.

This CDR3 region has 14 residues. Germline loops: CDR1 ENHRY, CDR2 SYGVKD. Trimming shortened V by 6 bases and J by 6 bases, and 15 bases separated the two germline ends. This sample also appeared in a second study, on yellow fever vaccine responses in identical twins.

V usage is TRBV10-3 and J usage is TRBJ2-1; possibly TRBD1 or TRBD2 for D (5 bases each). The clonotype comes from a woman younger than 35 in good health. The specimen was CD4+ T cells sorted from blood. The CDR3 coding sequence is TGTGCCATCAGCTCACAAGGGACCACCAATGAGCAGTTCTTC. This gives the protein CAISSQGTTNEQFF.